The next 18 T cell receptor beta chains were all read from a single sample in a study of technical replicates of blood from a few donors. Produced via immunoSEQ multiplex PCR; TCRdb's table is partial and in-frame only. The sample lists 55,000 to 75,000 clones; about 91% were seen once. Sequenced: PBMCs. The receptors were sampled from a human donor in good health. Some clones in this sample may be carry-over from other donors' samples.

This chain links TRBV27 with TRBJ1-4; TRBD1 matches 7 bases. Germline V lookup: CDR1 MNHEY, CDR2 SMNVEV (reference sequence). The CDR3 has 15 amino acids. V lost 4 bases, J lost 5 bases, and 7 bases stayed unmatched. The CDR3 nucleotides read TGTGCCAGCAGTTCCTGGACAGGCCAGAATGAAAAACTGTTTTTT. Protein product: CASSSWTGQNEKLFF.

This clone appeared once. CDR3 DNA: TGTGCCAGCAGCGATGGGACTACGCAGTTCTTC. It yields the protein CASSDGTTQFF. The chain joins TRBV7-9 to TRBJ2-1; TRBD2 agrees at 7 bases. Losses at the gene ends were 5 bases for V and 12 bases for J; bases not matched to a gene: 4. CDR1 and CDR2 from the germline V gene are SEHNR and FQNEAQ (reference sequence). CDR3 length: 11 amino acids.

The rearrangement uses TRBV5-1 and TRBJ2-7; 7 bases line up with TRBD1. The CDR3 length is 12 residues. V lost 5 bases and J lost 6; bases outside the gene matches: 5. Germline V gene sequence: CDR1 SGHRS, CDR2 YFSETQ. Here the CDR3 reads CASRGTAGEQYF. CDR3 coding DNA: TGCGCCAGCAGAGGGACAGCTGGCGAGCAGTACTTC.

The chain is built from TRBV11-2 and TRBJ2-1, with 8 bases aligning to TRBD2. Germline trimming cut 5 bases from V and 4 bases from J; bases unmatched to any gene: 4. Germline V gene data show CDR1 as SGHAT and CDR2 as FQNNGV. The CDR3 length is 14 residues. DNA of the CDR3: TGTGCCAGCAGCCCCGGGGGGGTTTACAATGAGCAGTTCTTC. This sequence encodes CASSPGGVYNEQFF.

The chain links TRBV4-2 to TRBJ2-2; D possibly corresponds to TRBD2 (6 bases). V shed 4 bases and J shed 0 bases, with 12 bases lying between them. CDR3 length equals 16 residues. Per the germline V gene, CDR1 is LGHNA and CDR2 is YNFKEQ. CDR3: CASSPSGGSNTGELFF. In DNA, the CDR3 is TGTGCCAGCAGCCCCTCCGGGGGATCGAACACCGGGGAGCTGTTTTTT.

This clone was detected once. V and J are TRBV20-1 and TRBJ2-7; maybe TRBD2 (6 bases). Germline lookup yields CDR1 DFQATT and CDR2 SNEGSKA (reference sequence). Trimming pared 7 bases from V and 6 bases from J, leaving 13 bases between. CDR3 length equals 11 residues. Written as DNA, the CDR3 is TGCAGTGTTAGCGGTAGTCCCGAGCAGTACTTC. Amino acids: CSVSGSPEQYF.

The chain is built from TRBV5-6 and TRBJ1-2; 7 bases are shared with TRBD1. The germline V gene encodes CDR1 SGHDT and CDR2 YYEEEE. Unmatched junction bases numbered 9, after V lost 0 bases and J lost 7 bases. This CDR3 contains 15 residues. CDR3 nucleotides: TGTGCCAGCAGCTTGGGACTACAGGGGATTAGTGGCTACACCTTC. Residues: CASSLGLQGISGYTF.

The gene calls are TRBV7-9 and TRBJ1-2, with unresolved D. CDR3 length: 14 residues. Germline CDR1 SEHNR, CDR2 FQNEAQ (reference sequence). V was pared by 4 bases and J by 2 bases, with 11 bases between. The CDR3 DNA follows: TGTGCCAGCAGCTCAACGCAACTAAACTATGGCTACACCTTC. Translation gives CASSSTQLNYGYTF.

DNA of the CDR3: TGTGCCAGCAGTATGGGGCTGGGTACGCAGTATTTT. Protein product: CASSMGLGTQYF. This chain joins TRBV6-1 and TRBJ2-3; possibly TRBD1 for D (5 bases). With 5 bases removed from V and 8 bases from J, the gap between germline ends came to 11 bases. Germline-derived CDR1 and CDR2 are MNHNS and SASEGT. The CDR3 sequence is 12 residues long.

V usage is TRBV27 and J usage is TRBJ2-5; D is perhaps TRBD1 (6 bases). Germline CDR1 reads MNHEY; CDR2 reads SMNVEV (reference sequence). This CDR3 has 15 amino acids. The V end lost 3 bases, the J end lost 5 bases, and 16 bases lay between the germline ends. CDR3 protein: CASSFTPGVAETQYF. Written as DNA, the CDR3 is TGTGCCAGCAGTTTTACCCCAGGGGTCGCGGAGACCCAGTACTTC.

This chain joins TRBV27 and TRBJ2-7, with D perhaps TRBD1 (6 bases). The CDR3 extends over 16 amino acids. Germline V gene data show CDR1 as MNHEY and CDR2 as SMNVEV (reference sequence). With 5 bases removed from V and 0 bases from J, the gap between germline ends came to 17 bases. CDR3 coding DNA: TGTGCCAGCAGTCCGCGTGGAGGACAGAGCTCCTACGAGCAGTACTTC. Protein: CASSPRGGQSSYEQYF.

V usage is TRBV7-3 and J usage is TRBJ2-3, with 10 bases fitting TRBD2. The V and J ends lost 4 bases and 3 bases, in that order; junction bases with no gene match: 4. This CDR3 comprises 15 residues. Germline CDR1 reads SGHTA; CDR2 reads FQGTGA. DNA of the CDR3: TGTGCCAGCAGCTCTAGCGGGGGTCTGACAGATACGCAGTATTTT. Amino acid sequence: CASSSSGGLTDTQYF.

The genes are TRBV21-1 and TRBJ2-7; the D call in the table, TRBD2, was not verified against the DNA. TRBV21-1 is a pseudogene locus. The CDR3 is made up of 17 amino acids. The CDR3 loop is CASSPSTSGISSYEQYF. CDR3 nucleotide sequence: TGTGCCAGCAGCCCATCGACTAGCGGGATTAGCTCCTACGAGCAGTACTTC.

The J gene is TRBJ1-1, the V gene TRBV10-3; D gene ambiguous. Germline loops: CDR1 ENHRY, CDR2 SYGVKD. V lost 3 bases and J 10 bases, leaving 15 bases between the germline ends. The CDR3 covers 13 residues. Here the CDR3 reads CAISELAPAVAFF. The CDR3 DNA sequence: TGTGCCATCAGTGAACTGGCTCCGGCGGTAGCTTTCTTT.

The V gene is TRBV7-8, the J gene TRBJ1-5; 7 nucleotides agree with TRBD1. Germline V gives CDR1 SGHVS, CDR2 FQNEAQ. The CDR3 is 13 amino acids. V was clipped by 4 bases and J by 4 bases; unmatched bases: 1. CDR3 nucleotide sequence: TGTGCCAGCAGCTGGGACAGAAATCAGCCCCAGCATTTT. Residues: CASSWDRNQPQHF.

The rearrangement uses TRBV10-1 and TRBJ2-3, with D possibly TRBD2 on 6 matching bases. Germline V lookup: CDR1 WNHNN, CDR2 SYGVQD (reference sequence). Trimming left V 10 bases short and J 2 bases short, with 16 bases between. The CDR3 is 14 residues long. The DNA for the CDR3 is TGCGCCATCAGGACTAAAGTGTCCACAGATACGCAGTATTTT. It codes for CAIRTKVSTDTQYF.

The chain carries TRBV9 and TRBJ2-2; 12 bases fit TRBD2. Germline V gene lookup returns CDR1 SGDLS and CDR2 YYNGEE. The CDR3 contains 20 residues. V lost 4 bases and J lost 4; bases outside the gene matches: 17. The CDR3 region is CASSPRELAGGPGSTGELFF. The CDR3 coding sequence is TGTGCCAGCAGCCCGAGAGAGCTAGCGGGGGGGCCGGGCTCCACCGGGGAGCTGTTTTTT.

This clone has just one count. This chain uses TRBV7-3 with TRBJ2-3; D is perhaps TRBD1 (5 bases). The V end was cut by 2 bases, the J end by 6 bases, with 12 bases between. The CDR3 contains 14 residues. CDR1 and CDR2 (germline): SGHTA, FQGTGA. CDR3 sequence reads: CASSLDSKGDTQYF. The CDR3 DNA is TGTGCCAGCAGCTTAGACAGCAAAGGGGATACGCAGTATTTT.